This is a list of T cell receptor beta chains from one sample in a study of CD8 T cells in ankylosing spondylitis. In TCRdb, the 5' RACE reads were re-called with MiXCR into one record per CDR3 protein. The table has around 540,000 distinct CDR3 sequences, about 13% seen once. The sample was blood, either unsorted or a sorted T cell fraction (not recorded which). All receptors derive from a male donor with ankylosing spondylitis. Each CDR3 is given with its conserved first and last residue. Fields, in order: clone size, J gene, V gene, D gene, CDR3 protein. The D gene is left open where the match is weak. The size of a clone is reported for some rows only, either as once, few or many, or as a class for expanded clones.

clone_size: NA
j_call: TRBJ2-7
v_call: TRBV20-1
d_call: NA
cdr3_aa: CSALIFDEQYF

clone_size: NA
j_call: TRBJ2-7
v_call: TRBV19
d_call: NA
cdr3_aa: CASSMGDENYEQYF

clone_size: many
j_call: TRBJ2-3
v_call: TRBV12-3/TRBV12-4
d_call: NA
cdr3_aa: CASSGITDTQYF

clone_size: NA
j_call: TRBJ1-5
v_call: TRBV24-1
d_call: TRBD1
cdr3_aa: CATSQGQGNQPQHF

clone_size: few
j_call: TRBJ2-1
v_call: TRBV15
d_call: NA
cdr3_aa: CATSRRTSDNEQFF

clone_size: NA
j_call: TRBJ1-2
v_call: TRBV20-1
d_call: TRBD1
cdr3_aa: CSANGLPGQGAHGYTF

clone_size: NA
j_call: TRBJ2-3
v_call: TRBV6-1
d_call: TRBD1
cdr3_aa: CASSENEGGADTQYF

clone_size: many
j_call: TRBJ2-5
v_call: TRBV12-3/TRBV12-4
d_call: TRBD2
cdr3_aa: CASSFLLAVQETQYF

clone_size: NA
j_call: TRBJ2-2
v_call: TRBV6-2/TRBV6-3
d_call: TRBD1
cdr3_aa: CASSPPGQGQNGELFF

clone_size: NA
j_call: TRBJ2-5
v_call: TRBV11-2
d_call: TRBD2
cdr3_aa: CASSLVSSGGQETQYF

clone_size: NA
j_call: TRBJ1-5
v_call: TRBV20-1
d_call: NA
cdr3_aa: CSARDWRGSQPQHF

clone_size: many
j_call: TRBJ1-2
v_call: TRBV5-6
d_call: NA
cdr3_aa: CASSLLPRDIAGYTF

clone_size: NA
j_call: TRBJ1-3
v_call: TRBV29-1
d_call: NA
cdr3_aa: CSVEDTLLSGNTIYF

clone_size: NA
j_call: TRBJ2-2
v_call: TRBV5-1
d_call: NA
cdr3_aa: CASSLAGAGLTGELFF

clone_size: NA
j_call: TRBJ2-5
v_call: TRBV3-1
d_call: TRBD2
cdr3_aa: CASSQDFGTSLETQYF

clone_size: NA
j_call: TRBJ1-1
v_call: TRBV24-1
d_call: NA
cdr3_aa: CATSDNDSEAFF

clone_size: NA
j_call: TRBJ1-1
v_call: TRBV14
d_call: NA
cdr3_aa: CASSPTSGAEAFF

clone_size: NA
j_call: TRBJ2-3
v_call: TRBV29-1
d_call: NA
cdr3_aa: CSVDPPLGSTDTQYF

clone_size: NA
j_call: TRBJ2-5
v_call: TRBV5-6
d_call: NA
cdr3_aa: CASSLIRSQETQYF

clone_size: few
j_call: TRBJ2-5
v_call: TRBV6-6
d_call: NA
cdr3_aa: CASQRSQETQYF

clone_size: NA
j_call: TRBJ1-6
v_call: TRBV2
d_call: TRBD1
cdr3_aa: CASSERGTGVSPLHF

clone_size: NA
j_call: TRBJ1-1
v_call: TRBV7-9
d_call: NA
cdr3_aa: CASSPTGGKFDTEAFF